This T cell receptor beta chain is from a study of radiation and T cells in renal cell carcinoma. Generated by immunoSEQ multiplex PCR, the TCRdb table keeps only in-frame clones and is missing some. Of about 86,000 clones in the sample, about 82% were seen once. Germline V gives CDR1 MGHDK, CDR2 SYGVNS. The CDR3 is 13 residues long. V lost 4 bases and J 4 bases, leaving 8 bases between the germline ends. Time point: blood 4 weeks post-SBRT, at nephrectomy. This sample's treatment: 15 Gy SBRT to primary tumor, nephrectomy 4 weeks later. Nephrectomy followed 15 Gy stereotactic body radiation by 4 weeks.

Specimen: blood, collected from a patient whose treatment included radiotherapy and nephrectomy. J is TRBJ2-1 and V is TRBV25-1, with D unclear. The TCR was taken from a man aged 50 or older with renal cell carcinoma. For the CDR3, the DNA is TGTGCCAGCAGTGCGGCAGGTTACAATGAGCAGTTCTTC. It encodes CASSAAGYNEQFF.